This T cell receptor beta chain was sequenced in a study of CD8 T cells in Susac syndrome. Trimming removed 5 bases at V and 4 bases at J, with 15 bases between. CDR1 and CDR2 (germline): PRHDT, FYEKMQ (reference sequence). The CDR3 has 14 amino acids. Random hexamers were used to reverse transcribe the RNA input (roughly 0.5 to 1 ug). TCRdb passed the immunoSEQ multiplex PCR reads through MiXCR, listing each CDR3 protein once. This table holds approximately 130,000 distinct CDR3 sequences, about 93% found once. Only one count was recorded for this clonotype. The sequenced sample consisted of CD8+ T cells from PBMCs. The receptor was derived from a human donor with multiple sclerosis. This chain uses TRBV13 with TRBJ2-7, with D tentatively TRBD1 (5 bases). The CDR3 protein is CASSPEGESYEQYF. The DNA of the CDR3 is TGTGCCAGCAGCCCTGAAGGGGAATCATACGAGCAGTACTTC.